One sample yielded the 18 T cell receptor beta chains listed below, sequenced in a study of prognosis after radiotherapy for stage I lung cancer. TCR beta CDR3 was amplified from genomic DNA by two-round multiplex PCR. First-round PCR employed TRBV- and TRBJ-specific primers for each gene. TCRdb analysed the multiplex PCR reads with MiXCR anew, one entry per CDR3 protein. Here the sample spans around 56,000 distinct CDR3 sequences, around 27% being singletons. The material sequenced was PBMCs, taken before or after stereotactic body radiation therapy (not recorded which). The receptor source for this set is a donor aged 50 or older with non-small cell lung cancer.

This clonotype has at least ten counts. The chain has TRBV6-1 and TRBJ1-3; 7 bases fit TRBD1. The V gene end was trimmed by 6 bases and the J gene end by 0 bases; junction bases not matched to a gene: 5. CDR3 length: 15 amino acids. Germline CDR1 MNHNS, CDR2 SASEGT. CDR3 sequence (DNA): TGTGCCAGCAGATGGGACAGCCTCTCTGGAAACACCATATATTTT. This codes for CASRWDSLSGNTIYF.

As for this clonotype: With a much larger clone just one base away, this may be a read error. For the CDR3, the DNA is TGCAGTGCCAGCCCAGGGGGTACTGCTCGGGCCAACGTCCTGACTTTC. It yields the protein CSASPGGTARANVLTF. J is TRBJ2-6 and V is TRBV20-1, with TRBD1 matching over 7 bases. V lost 6 bases and J lost 5; bases outside the gene matches: 13. The germline CDR1 and CDR2 sequences are DFQATT and SNEGSKA (reference sequence). The CDR3 is 16 residues long.

This clonotype was counted many times. J is TRBJ2-5 and V is TRBV11-3, with D hard to call. The CDR3 runs 14 residues. CDR1 SGHNT and CDR2 YENEEA come from the germline V gene. Trimming removed 0 bases at V and 2 bases at J, with 7 bases between. CDR3 loop: CASSLEGKQETQYF. The CDR3 coding sequence is TGTGCCAGCAGCTTAGAAGGGAAACAAGAGACCCAGTACTTC.

At least ten counts were recorded for this clonotype. The genes are TRBV30 and TRBJ1-1, with D possibly matching TRBD1 (5 bases). Germline assignment: CDR1 GTSNPN and CDR2 SVGIG (reference sequence). Trimming took off 2 bases at V and 1 base at J, with 8 bases between the two ends. There are 13 residues in the CDR3. The CDR3 DNA reads TGTGCCTGGAGTTCTGACAGGAACACTGAAGCTTTCTTT. Translated, it gives CAWSSDRNTEAFF.

This clonotype came up many times. The chain employs TRBV5-6 and TRBJ2-3; weak D call: TRBD2 (7 bases). Germline V lookup: CDR1 SGHDT, CDR2 YYEEEE. V was cut by 3 bases and J by 0 bases, with 20 bases left in between. The CDR3 covers 18 residues. The CDR3 DNA is TGTGCCAGCAGCTGGACCGGAATGCGGGGGCTAAGCACAGATACGCAGTATTTT. Translated: CASSWTGMRGLSTDTQYF.

In this sample, this clonotype turned up many times. The chain is built from TRBV15 and TRBJ2-1; 8 bases fit TRBD2. This CDR3 spans 19 amino acids. The germline V gene encodes CDR1 LNHNV and CDR2 YYDKDF (reference sequence). The V and J ends lost 1 base and 2 bases, in that order; junction bases with no gene match: 13. The CDR3 DNA is TGTGCCACCAGCAGAGGCCGCTACGGGGGGGCCGGGACCTACAATGAGCAGTTCTTC. Amino acid sequence: CATSRGRYGGAGTYNEQFF.

As concerns this clonotype: A much larger clone is a single base away; this may be a read error. The chain joins TRBV18 to TRBJ1-1, with D unresolved. Germline CDR1 is KGHSH and CDR2 is LQKENI. The CDR3 contains 14 residues. The CDR3 loop is CANSPPLENTEAFF. The CDR3, as DNA: TGTGCCAACTCACCACCTTTGGAGAACACTGAAGCTTTCTTT.

This clonotype was counted many times. J is TRBJ2-3 and V is TRBV11-2; TRBD2 matches at 10 bases. V was pared by 0 bases and J by 3 bases, with 9 bases of the junction left unmatched. The CDR3 totals 18 residues. CDR1 SGHAT and CDR2 FQNNGV come from the germline V gene. The CDR3 region is CASSLDYPSGGGTDTQYF. The CDR3 bases are TGTGCCAGCAGCTTAGATTACCCTAGCGGGGGAGGGACAGATACGCAGTATTTT.

The chain carries TRBV12-3 or TRBV12-4 and TRBJ1-6; TRBD1 aligns across 7 bases. The V and J ends lost 6 bases and 10 bases, in that order; junction bases with no gene match: 12. The CDR3 has 15 residues. In nucleotides, the CDR3 is TGTGCCAGCAGCACCGACCGACAGGGAATGTCACCCCTCCACTTT. It codes for CASSTDRQGMSPLHF.

Ten or more counts support this clonotype. The chain links TRBV5-1 to TRBJ2-1; D call uncertain. Deletions cut 2 bases from V and 0 bases from J, with 9 bases between. From germline, CDR1 is SGHRS and CDR2 YFSETQ. The CDR3 covers 15 residues. The DNA of the CDR3 is TGCGCCAGCAGCTTCCAGCAGAGCTCCTACAATGAGCAGTTCTTC. Translation: CASSFQQSSYNEQFF.

The sample holds many counts of this clonotype. The V and J genes are TRBV19 and TRBJ2-7; no definite D call. V lost 3 bases and J lost 3, with 9 bases in between. This CDR3 has 13 residues. Germline V lookup: CDR1 LNHDA, CDR2 SQIVND (reference sequence). CDR3 nucleotides: TGTGCCAGTAGTATGGTCTCGAACTACGAGCAGTACTTC. Protein: CASSMVSNYEQYF.

Ten or more counts support this clonotype. V is TRBV7-2 and J is TRBJ1-1, with D perhaps TRBD1 (5 bases). Germline values: CDR1 SGHTA, CDR2 FQGNSA. V was shortened by 4 bases and J by 12 bases, with 12 bases between the two germline ends. The CDR3 extends over 11 amino acids. In nucleotides, the CDR3 is TGTGCCAGCAGCTCCGGGGGTGAGACTTTCTTT. It yields the protein CASSSGGETFF.

The table lists this clonotype with many counts. The V gene is TRBV5-1, the J gene TRBJ2-5; weak D call: TRBD2 (6 bases). The CDR3 length is 14 residues. CDR1 is SGHRS, CDR2 YFSETQ, per germline. V was cut by 0 bases and J by 4 bases, with 10 bases left in between. CDR3 nucleotides: TGCGCCAGCAGCTTGGGGAGGGCGAGAGAGACCCAGTACTTC. Translated: CASSLGRARETQYF.

This clonotype was seen a handful of times. The J gene is TRBJ1-2, the V gene TRBV20-1, with D possibly matching TRBD1 (5 bases). Trimming removed 6 bases at V and 4 bases at J, with 21 bases between. Germline CDR1 is DFQATT and CDR2 is SNEGSKA (reference sequence). CDR3 size: 15 residues. DNA for the CDR3: TGCAGTGCCGCCTGGTCGGGGACCGGGGGCTATGGCTACACCTTC. It yields the protein CSAAWSGTGGYGYTF.

The chain joins TRBV27 to TRBJ1-2; possible D gene TRBD1, 5 bases. The V and J ends lost 6 bases and 7 bases respectively, with 24 bases between them. Per the germline V gene, CDR1 is MNHEY and CDR2 is SMNVEV (reference sequence). The CDR3 totals 16 residues. The CDR3 coding sequence is TGTGCCAGCAGAACCACCCCTGGGGCAAGGGGCTGTGGCTACACCTTC. Protein: CASRTTPGARGCGYTF.

This clonotype was observed a few times. This chain connects TRBV29-1 to TRBJ2-1; 12 positions agree with TRBD2. The CDR3 has 16 residues. V trimming: 8 bases; J trimming: 0 bases; junction bases outside the gene matches: 8. The germline CDR1 and CDR2 sequences are SQVTM and ANQGSEA. The CDR3 DNA is TGCAGCATATGGACTAGCGGGGTTAGCTCCTACAATGAGCAGTTCTTC. Amino acids: CSIWTSGVSSYNEQFF.

This clonotype was counted at least ten times. V gene TRBV12-3 or TRBV12-4 combines with J gene TRBJ2-3, with a weak D call TRBD2 (6 bases). The CDR3 covers 15 residues. The V and J ends lost 3 bases and 5 bases respectively, with 15 bases between them. The CDR3 is CASSLRGREGDTQYF. The CDR3 bases are TGTGCCAGCAGTTTGCGGGGAAGAGAGGGAGATACGCAGTATTTT.

V usage is TRBV3-1 and J usage is TRBJ2-2, with a weak D call TRBD1 (6 bases). CDR3 length: 18 residues. The ends were cut back, 4 bases at V and 7 bases at J, with 25 bases in the middle. Germline V gene sequence: CDR1 LGHDT, CDR2 YNNKEL (reference sequence). Written as DNA, the CDR3 is TGTGCCAGCAGCCCAGTGAGGAAGGTGGGGGCACGTATCGGGGAGCTGTTTTTT. It specifies CASSPVRKVGARIGELFF. Together with reference TRBV3-1 and TRBJ2-2, the CDR3 gives the full variable domain: DTAVSQTPKYLVTQMGNDKSIKCEQNLGHDTMYWYKQDSKKFLKIMFSYNNKELIINETVPNRFSPKSPDKAHLNLHINSLELGDSAVYFCASSPVRKVGARIGELFFGEGSRLTVL.